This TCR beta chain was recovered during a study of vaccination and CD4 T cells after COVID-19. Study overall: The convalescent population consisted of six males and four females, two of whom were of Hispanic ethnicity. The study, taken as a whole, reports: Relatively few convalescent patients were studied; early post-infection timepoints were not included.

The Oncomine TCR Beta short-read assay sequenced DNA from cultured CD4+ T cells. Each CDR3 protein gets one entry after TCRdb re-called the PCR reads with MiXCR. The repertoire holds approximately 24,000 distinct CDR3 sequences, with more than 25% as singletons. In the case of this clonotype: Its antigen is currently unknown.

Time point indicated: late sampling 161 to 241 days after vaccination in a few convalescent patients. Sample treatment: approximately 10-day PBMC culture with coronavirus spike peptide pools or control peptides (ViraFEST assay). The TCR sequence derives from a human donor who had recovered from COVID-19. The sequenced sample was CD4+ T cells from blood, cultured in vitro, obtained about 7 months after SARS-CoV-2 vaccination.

The CDR3 here is CASSIFSHLGTDTQYF. The DNA for the CDR3 is TGTGCCAGTAGTATATTCAGCCATCTGGGCACAGATACGCAGTATTTT. The chain joins TRBV19 to TRBJ2-3; D gene ambiguous. Trimming pared 2 bases from V and 1 base from J, leaving 13 bases between. CDR1 and CDR2 from the germline V gene are LNHDA and SQIVND (reference sequence). CDR3 length equals 16 residues.